A selection of T cell receptor beta chains follows, all from one sample in a study of cytomegalovirus exposure and HLA in healthy donors. The data were produced by immunoSEQ multiplex PCR, yet TCRdb's version contains in-frame clones alone and is incomplete. The sample has 150,000 to 200,000 clones, 55% to 65% seen once; the top ten hold roughly 2.9%. The specimen was PBMCs. The receptors derive from a man in his forties or fifties in good health and CMV-seronegative. The CDR3 runs from the conserved cysteine through the conserved F or W. A D gene is named only where the DNA matches it firmly. Size values are once, few and many counts, or a class for expanded clones, and some rows have none.

d_call cdr3_length clone_size j_call v_call cdr3_nt cdr3_aa
TRBD1 18 - TRBJ1-5 TRBV27 TGTGCCAGCAGTTCCGGGACAGGGGCGCTTATTCGCAATCAGCCCCAGCATTTT CASSSGTGALIRNQPQHF
- 16 - TRBJ1-5 TRBV5-8 TGTGCCAGCAGCTCCCGGTCTAGGACAGAGAATCAGCCCCAGCATTTT CASSSRSRTENQPQHF
- 13 few TRBJ2-3 TRBV5-6 TGTGCCAGCAGCCTTACTGTGCCAGATACGCAGTATTTT CASSLTVPDTQYF
TRBD1 17 few TRBJ2-3 TRBV7-9 TGTGCCAGCAGCTCCATCGAAGGACAGGGCAGGGCAGATACGCAGTATTTT CASSSIEGQGRADTQYF
TRBD2 15 few TRBJ2-1 TRBV29-1 TGCAGCGTTGAAACCCCTAGCGGAGCCTACAATGAGCAGTTCTTC CSVETPSGAYNEQFF
TRBD1 13 few TRBJ2-7 TRBV9 TGTGCCAGCAGTCGGGACAGGACCTACGAGCAGTACTTC CASSRDRTYEQYF
- 14 once TRBJ2-3 TRBV9 TGTGCCAGCAGCGTCGGCAGGGCCGCAGATACGCAGTATTTT CASSVGRAADTQYF
- 14 - TRBJ1-6 TRBV29-1 TGCAGCGTTACGACAGGAGCAGATAATTCACCCCTCCACTTT CSVTTGADNSPLHF
- 14 - TRBJ2-1 TRBV25-1 TGTGCCAGCAGTGAAGGAACGGGGGTTTACGAGCAGTTCTTC CASSEGTGVYEQFF
- 14 - TRBJ2-7 TRBV7-2 TGTGCCAGCAGCCCCGGGAGAAATACCTACGAGCAGTACTTC CASSPGRNTYEQYF
- 13 - TRBJ1-2 TRBV2 TGTGCCAGCAGTGTACAGGGTGCCTATGGCTACACCTTC CASSVQGAYGYTF
TRBD2 15 - TRBJ2-1 TRBV19 TGTGCCAGTAGTATGTTTGGAGCGGGGGACAATGAGCAGTTCTTC CASSMFGAGDNEQFF
- 14 - TRBJ2-5 TRBV29-1 TGCAGCGTTGAAGATCCGGGGAAAGTGGAGACCCAGTACTTC CSVEDPGKVETQYF
- 15 - TRBJ1-1 TRBV5-1 TGCGCCAGCAGCTTGGAAAGGGGAGGCGGCACTGAAGCTTTCTTT CASSLERGGGTEAFF
- 16 many TRBJ1-4 TRBV6-6 TGTGCCAGCAGTTACTCGACGATAACAGGAAGTGAAAAACTGTTTTTT CASSYSTITGSEKLFF